The clone carrying this T cell receptor (beta chain) was detected only a few times. Its antigen remains unknown. This specimen belongs to a study of radiation and T cells in renal cell carcinoma. With V trimmed by 2 bases and J by 6 bases, 4 bases remained unmatched. CDR1 and CDR2 (germline): MDHEN, SYDVKM. This CDR3 has 16 amino acids. Study-level findings and limits: Top tumor clonotypes rose in blood 2 weeks post-radiation, then contracted.

Clones were read by immunoSEQ multiplex PCR, and TCRdb kept only the in-frame ones, dropping some. Seen here are roughly 82,000 clones, 80% to 90% observed once, and the top ten hold roughly 6%. The time point was: blood 4 weeks post-SBRT, at nephrectomy. Treatment denoted: 15 Gy SBRT to primary tumor, nephrectomy 4 weeks later. Nephrectomy followed 15 Gy stereotactic body radiation by 4 weeks. This sequence originates from a woman aged 70 to 79 with renal cell carcinoma. The sample was blood, taken from a patient whose treatment included radiotherapy and nephrectomy. The V call is TRBV28, the J call TRBJ1-6; 10 bases align to TRBD1. DNA for the CDR3: TGTGCCAGCAGTTTAAGGAGGGACAGGGGTAATTCACCCCTCCACTTT. Encoded protein: CASSLRRDRGNSPLHF. Full variable domain (rest looked up from reference TRBV28 and TRBJ1-6): DVKVTQSSRYLVKRTGEKVFLECVQDMDHENMFWYRQDPGLGLRLIYFSYDVKMKEKGDIPEGYSVSREKKERFSLILESASTNQTSMYLCASSLRRDRGNSPLHFGNGTRLTVT.